The 18 T cell receptor beta chains presented below share a single source sample, sequenced in a study of blood T cell repertoires in COVID-19. Using immunoSEQ multiplex PCR, the repertoire was profiled, and TCRdb retains in-frame clones only, with some absent. Of around 250,000 clones in the sample, under 90% were seen once. Sequencing was carried out using peripheral blood. Receptors originate from a woman aged 18-29 years with acute or convalescent COVID-19.

The genes are TRBV5-1 and TRBJ2-7, with D tentatively TRBD2 (5 bases). The CDR3 totals 15 residues. Germline V CDR1 and CDR2: SGHRS, YFSETQ. Trimming stripped 5 bases from V and 2 bases from J, with 17 bases between. As DNA, the CDR3 is TGCGCCAGCAGGGAGGAGATCGTAGGGACCTACGAGCAGTACTTC. Its translation is CASREEIVGTYEQYF.

This chain uses TRBV10-3 with TRBJ1-1; 8 positions match TRBD1. CDR3 length: 13 amino acids. With V trimmed by 3 bases and J by 7 bases, 4 bases remained unmatched. Germline CDR1 ENHRY, CDR2 SYGVKD. The CDR3 loop is CAISELGQGEAFF. CDR3 bases: TGTGCCATCAGTGAACTTGGACAGGGTGAAGCTTTCTTT.

V is TRBV7-9 and J is TRBJ2-2; 9 bases are shared with TRBD1. CDR1 and CDR2 (germline): SEHNR, FQNEAQ (reference sequence). The CDR3 length is 18 residues. The ends lost 5 bases at V and 2 bases at J; junction bases unmatched: 12. CDR3 in DNA: TGTGCCAGCAGCCCAGGAACAGGGGGCGCGGGAAACACCGGGGAGCTGTTTTTT. Translated, it gives CASSPGTGGAGNTGELFF.

The rearrangement uses TRBV6-2 or TRBV6-3 and TRBJ2-7; no reliable D call. Trimming removed 5 bases from V and 4 bases from J, with 9 bases in between. Per germline, CDR1 MNHEY and CDR2 SVGEGT. CDR3 length: 12 residues. This chain's CDR3 is CASSPQVYEQYF. In nucleotides, the CDR3 is TGTGCCAGCAGTCCGCAGGTGTACGAGCAGTACTTC.

This chain joins TRBV20-1 and TRBJ1-1; D remains ambiguous. Germline CDR1 reads DFQATT; CDR2 reads SNEGSKA (reference sequence). The CDR3 sequence is 11 residues long. Trimming removed 3 bases from V and 6 bases from J, with 8 bases in between. The CDR3 loop is CSASQVAEAFF. Here the CDR3 DNA reads TGCAGTGCTAGCCAGGTCGCTGAAGCTTTCTTT.

This clone came up once. The chain uses TRBV24-1 and TRBJ2-6; D call uncertain. V was pared by 2 bases and J by 0 bases, with 4 bases between. The length of the CDR3 is 15 residues. Germline-derived CDR1 and CDR2 are KGHDR and SFDVKD. In nucleotides, the CDR3 is TGTGCCACCAGTGATTATAACTCTGGGGCCAACGTCCTGACTTTC. It translates to CATSDYNSGANVLTF.

The chain couples TRBV4-3 to TRBJ2-7; D perhaps matches TRBD1 (5 bases). From germline, CDR1 is LGHNA and CDR2 YSLEER. V was trimmed by 0 bases and J by 3 bases, leaving 12 bases between them. This CDR3 has 15 amino acids. This CDR3 reads CASSQDVDSYYEQYF. The CDR3 region has the DNA TGCGCCAGCAGCCAAGATGTCGACAGTTACTACGAGCAGTACTTC.

This chain joins TRBV11-2 and TRBJ1-1; D remains ambiguous. Trimming pared 0 bases from V and 11 bases from J, leaving 10 bases between. Germline V gene sequence: CDR1 SGHAT, CDR2 FQNNGV. The CDR3 is 12 residues long. For the CDR3, the DNA is TGTGCCAGCAGCTTAGAGGAGGTGAATGCTTTCTTT. Amino acids: CASSLEEVNAFF.

The rearrangement links TRBV7-2 to TRBJ2-3; 7 bases agree with TRBD2. Trimming at V came to 3 bases and at J to 1 base, leaving 10 bases not matched to a gene. There are 17 residues in the CDR3. Looked up from germline, CDR1 is SGHTA and CDR2 is FQGNSA. CDR3: CASSFLMAGVGTDTQYF. In DNA form, the CDR3 reads TGTGCCAGCAGCTTCCTGATGGCGGGAGTGGGCACAGATACGCAGTATTTT.

The chain joins TRBV4-3 to TRBJ2-7; 7 nucleotides match TRBD1. Looked up from germline, CDR1 is LGHNA and CDR2 is YSLEER. The V gene end was trimmed by 0 bases and the J gene end by 1 base; junction bases not matched to a gene: 6. There are 16 residues in the CDR3. For the CDR3, the DNA is TGCGCCAGCAGCCAAGATTATGGACAGGTATCCTACGAGCAGTACTTC. Its translation is CASSQDYGQVSYEQYF.

V is TRBV14 and J is TRBJ2-1, with 8 positions matching TRBD1. The V gene end was trimmed by 4 bases and the J gene end by 3 bases; junction bases not matched to a gene: 11. Germline CDR1 is SGHDN and CDR2 is FVKESK. The CDR3 runs to 17 residues. In nucleotides, the CDR3 is TGTGCCAGCAGCCCGAGGCCGGGACAGGAAAACTACAATGAGCAGTTCTTC. Translation: CASSPRPGQENYNEQFF.

The chain is built from TRBV3-1 (or the pseudogene TRBV3-2) and TRBJ2-2; TRBD1 is a possible D gene (8 bases). Trimming cost V 2 bases and J 6 bases, with 13 bases left between them. Germline assignment: CDR1 LGHDT and CDR2 YNNKEL (reference sequence). CDR3 length: 15 amino acids. The CDR3 here is CASSQTTGGAGELFF. CDR3 DNA: TGTGCCAGCAGCCAAACCACAGGGGGGGCCGGGGAGCTGTTTTTT.

The rearrangement links TRBV11-2 to TRBJ1-1; the D gene is possibly TRBD1 (5 bases). Germline V gene sequence: CDR1 SGHAT, CDR2 FQNNGV. Deletions cut 1 base from V and 3 bases from J, with 9 bases between. CDR3 length: 14 residues. CDR3 loop: CASSLAGGYTEAFF. The DNA for the CDR3 is TGTGCCAGCAGCTTAGCCGGGGGATACACTGAAGCTTTCTTT.

This clone was picked up a small number of times. The chain is built from TRBV5-6 and TRBJ2-7, with D perhaps TRBD2 (6 bases). V was clipped by 3 bases and J by 0 bases, with 10 bases between them. The CDR3 loop spans 14 amino acids. Germline-derived CDR1 and CDR2 are SGHDT and YYEEEE. The CDR3 protein is CASSSTRSSYEQYF. The CDR3, as DNA: TGTGCCAGCAGCTCGACTAGAAGCTCCTACGAGCAGTACTTC.

The rearrangement joins TRBV11-2 to TRBJ2-1; tentatively, D is TRBD1 (6 bases). From germline, CDR1 is SGHAT and CDR2 FQNNGV. V was pared by 5 bases and J by 9 bases, with 8 bases between. The CDR3 extends over 11 amino acids. The CDR3 spells CASSPGVEQFF. Written as DNA, the CDR3 is TGTGCCAGCAGCCCAGGGGTTGAGCAGTTCTTC.

The chain joins TRBV28 to TRBJ2-3; TRBD2 matches at 12 bases. There are 18 residues in the CDR3. Trimming cost V 6 bases and J 5 bases; bases outside gene matches: 15. The germline V gene encodes CDR1 MDHEN and CDR2 SYDVKM. CDR3 sequence: CASSNPLLAGGPKDTQYF. The CDR3 nucleotides are TGTGCCAGCAGCAACCCCCTCCTAGCGGGAGGGCCGAAAGATACGCAGTATTTT.

The chain has TRBV2 and TRBJ2-1, with 8 bases aligning to TRBD2. Germline trimming cut 8 bases from V and 2 bases from J; bases unmatched to any gene: 5. The CDR3 runs to 14 residues. Germline CDR1 SNHLY, CDR2 FYNNEI. The CDR3 sequence is CASSERETYNEQFF. The CDR3 DNA follows: TGTGCCAGCTCGGAGCGGGAGACCTACAATGAGCAGTTCTTC.

The chain couples TRBV21-1 to TRBJ2-7; the table's D call, TRBD2, was not checked against the DNA. TRBV21-1 is recorded as a pseudogene. The length of the CDR3 is 23 residues. CDR3 sequence reads: CASSMLPGISGSVAGGLSYEQYF. The CDR3 DNA is TGTGCCAGCAGCATGTTACCAGGGATTAGTGGTTCGGTAGCGGGAGGGCTTTCCTACGAGCAGTACTTC.